Each of the 21 T cell receptor beta chains below was sequenced from the same sample in a study of T cells in Graves' hyperthyroidism and ophthalmopathy. The CDR3 regions of TCR beta were amplified from RNA transcripts. The primer set for the first-round RT-PCR of the TCR CDR3 was HTBI. TCRdb recomputed calls from the multiplex PCR reads with MiXCR, one row per CDR3 protein. The repertoire holds a few hundred thousand distinct CDR3 sequences, with more than 12% as singletons. Sample: blood. Receptor source: a woman in her thirties or forties with Graves' hyperthyroidism that later progressed to Graves' ophthalmopathy.

Ten or more counts support this clonotype. The chain carries TRBV2 and TRBJ1-1; the D gene is possibly TRBD1 (6 bases). The V gene lost 7 bases and the J gene lost 4 bases, with 10 bases spanning the gap. Germline-derived CDR1 and CDR2 are SNHLY and FYNNEI. This CDR3 spans 12 amino acids. The CDR3 here is CASTGATTEAFF. DNA for the CDR3: TGTGCCAGCACAGGGGCTACCACTGAAGCTTTCTTT.

The chain links TRBV28 to TRBJ2-3; the D is unclear. The CDR3 spans 15 residues. CDR1 and CDR2 (germline): MDHEN, SYDVKM. The germline V and J ends were trimmed by 5 bases and 7 bases, with 19 bases remaining between them. The CDR3 bases are TGTGCCAGCAGTCCCGCCGTGGCCGGCCTGAATACGCAGTATTTT. It translates to CASSPAVAGLNTQYF.

This clonotype was recorded at least ten times. This rearrangement joins TRBV6-1 to TRBJ2-1; TRBD2 matches 10 bases. Germline V CDR1 and CDR2: MNHNS, SASEGT. The V gene end was trimmed by 6 bases and the J gene end by 7 bases; junction bases not matched to a gene: 9. The CDR3 extends over 15 amino acids. The CDR3 nucleotides are TGTGCCAGCAGCCGCCTAAGCGGGAGGGGTAATGAGCAGTTCTTC. Its protein is CASSRLSGRGNEQFF.

This clonotype was counted at least ten times. The V call is TRBV2, the J call TRBJ1-3, with D uncertain. Germline CDR1 and CDR2: SNHLY and FYNNEI. The CDR3 covers 13 residues. The germline V and J ends were trimmed by 6 bases and 0 bases, with 6 bases remaining between them. The CDR3 DNA reads as TGTGCCAGCAGCAGGATCTCTGGAAACACCATATATTTT. Amino acids: CASSRISGNTIYF.

V usage is TRBV9 and J usage is TRBJ1-5, with D perhaps matching TRBD1 (5 bases). The CDR3 consists of 15 residues. V lost 2 bases to trimming and J lost 4 bases, with 13 bases between them. The germline V gene encodes CDR1 SGDLS and CDR2 YYNGEE. Written as DNA, the CDR3 is TGTGCCAGCAGCGTCTACGGGACGGCGAATCAGCCCCAGCATTTT. Translated: CASSVYGTANQPQHF.

This chain connects TRBV20-1 to TRBJ1-2; no reliable D call. Trimming took off 6 bases at V and 2 bases at J, with 16 bases between the two ends. CDR3 length: 14 residues. In germline, CDR1 is DFQATT, CDR2 SNEGSKA (reference sequence). The CDR3 sequence is CSAKAAPGNYGYTF. The CDR3 bases are TGCAGTGCCAAGGCGGCGCCAGGAAACTATGGCTACACCTTC.

In its sample, this clonotype was seen a few times. The chain is built from TRBV6-5 and TRBJ1-1, with D unresolved. Between the trimmed V and J ends, which lost 0 bases and 0 bases, there was a span of 8 bases. In germline, CDR1 is MNHEY, CDR2 SVGAGI. The CDR3 covers 15 residues. CDR3 coding DNA: TGTGCCAGCAGTTACTCGGGATCCCTGAACACTGAAGCTTTCTTT. This translates into CASSYSGSLNTEAFF.

In this sample, this clonotype turned up many times. The V and J genes are TRBV3-1 and TRBJ2-5; 12 bases fit TRBD2. With V trimmed by 1 base and J by 5 bases, 11 bases remained unmatched. The CDR3 length is 18 residues. Germline CDR1 LGHDT, CDR2 YNNKEL (reference sequence). The CDR3 spells CASSQVLAGGPDEETQYF. DNA of the CDR3: TGTGCCAGCAGCCAAGTGCTAGCGGGAGGGCCAGATGAGGAGACCCAGTACTTC.

This clonotype has at least ten counts. This chain uses TRBV13 with TRBJ2-5, with 7 bases that match TRBD2. With 2 bases clipped from V and 9 bases from J, the junction kept 12 bases outside the gene matches. CDR3 length: 15 residues. Germline V gives CDR1 PRHDT, CDR2 FYEKMQ (reference sequence). DNA of the CDR3: TGTGCCAGCAGCTTAAGTGGGAGGGAACTGGCGGCCCAGTACTTC. Amino acids: CASSLSGRELAAQYF.

This clonotype was counted between two and nine times. This chain connects TRBV5-4 to TRBJ2-2; no firm D call. This CDR3 contains 15 residues. Germline V gene data show CDR1 as SGHNT and CDR2 as YYREEE (reference sequence). Trimming left V 3 bases short and J 5 bases short, with 14 bases between. CDR3 DNA: TGTGCCAGCAGCTCCAGCAAGTCTCCAACCGGGGAGCTGTTTTTT. Protein sequence: CASSSSKSPTGELFF.

The table lists this clonotype with many counts. The rearrangement joins TRBV5-6 to TRBJ2-1; TRBD2 matches at 9 bases. This CDR3 is built from 15 residues. Germline V gives CDR1 SGHDT, CDR2 YYEEEE. The junction had 5 bases not matched to a gene; V was cut back by 0 bases and J by 7 bases. CDR3 region: CASSLDPSGVNEQFF. CDR3 bases: TGTGCCAGCAGCTTGGATCCTAGCGGGGTGAATGAGCAGTTCTTC.

This clonotype was picked up many times. The chain couples TRBV7-2 to TRBJ2-1; no clear D gene. Germline V gene lookup returns CDR1 SGHTA and CDR2 FQGNSA. The CDR3 totals 12 residues. The V end was cut by 3 bases, the J end by 8 bases, with 8 bases between. CDR3 bases: TGTGCCAGCAGCTTTTCACCACATGAGCAGTTCTTC. Translated: CASSFSPHEQFF.

For this clonotype: One base away lies a much larger clone, so this may be a sequencing read error. CDR3 in amino acids: CGSGQGHTGELLF. The CDR3 nucleotides read TGCGGATCCGGACAGGGTCACACCGGGGAGCTGCTTTTT. The chain employs TRBV29-1 and TRBJ2-2; 8 nucleotides line up with TRBD1. Germline V gene data show CDR1 as SQVTM and CDR2 as ANQGSEA. CDR3 length: 13 amino acids.

This clonotype was observed many times. The J gene is TRBJ1-4, the V gene TRBV25-1; D possibly corresponds to TRBD1 (6 bases). Between the trimmed V and J ends, which lost 3 bases and 5 bases, there was a span of 22 bases. Germline CDR1 MGHDK, CDR2 SYGVNS. The CDR3 loop spans 18 amino acids. The CDR3 nucleotides are TGTGCCAGCAGTGAGAGGGGGGCGGCGGCTGGTTCCAATGAAAAACTGTTTTTT. Amino acids: CASSERGAAAGSNEKLFF.

This clonotype appeared many times. The gene calls are TRBV19 and TRBJ2-7; D is ambiguous. The germline V gene has CDR1 LNHDA and CDR2 SQIVND (reference sequence). This CDR3 comprises 12 residues. Deletions cut 4 bases from V and 6 bases from J, with 10 bases between. CDR3 loop: CASSSNMGEQYF. Written as DNA, the CDR3 is TGTGCCAGTAGTAGCAATATGGGCGAGCAGTACTTC.

This clonotype is a singleton in its sample. A read error may produce the germline difference seen at one junction end. CDR3 residues: CRVVGTRGPGANVLTF. The CDR3 coding sequence is TGCAGAGTTGTCGGGACCCGGGGCCCTGGGGCCAACGTCCTGACTTTC. This rearrangement joins TRBV29-1 to TRBJ2-6; D may be TRBD1 or TRBD2 (5 bases each). The CDR3 runs to 16 residues. Germline CDR1 reads SQVTM; CDR2 reads ANQGSEA.

This clonotype was counted ten times or more. This chain joins TRBV7-2 and TRBJ2-3, with 12 bases identical to TRBD2. With V trimmed by 3 bases and J by 1 base, 5 bases remained unmatched. This CDR3 has 17 residues. In germline, CDR1 is SGHTA, CDR2 FQGNSA. The CDR3 spells CASSLRTSGTRTDTQYF. DNA of the CDR3: TGTGCCAGCAGCTTGCGGACTAGCGGGACCCGCACAGATACGCAGTATTTT.

This clonotype was counted many times. CDR3 loop: CASRGVLTYGYTF. The CDR3 coding sequence is TGTGCCAGCAGGGGGGTCTTAACCTATGGCTACACCTTC. The genes are TRBV9 and TRBJ1-2; D perhaps matches TRBD1 (5 bases). The germline V and J ends were trimmed by 5 bases and 4 bases, with 12 bases remaining between them. CDR3 length equals 13 residues. The V gene's germline CDR1 is SGDLS and CDR2 YYNGEE.

This clonotype has ten or more counts. This chain connects TRBV20-1 to TRBJ2-1; 10 bases match TRBD2. The CDR3 extends over 14 amino acids. Germline CDR1 DFQATT, CDR2 SNEGSKA (reference sequence). V shed 6 bases and J 6 bases; nucleotides not matched to a gene: 8. The CDR3 DNA reads as TGCAGTGCCAAGGGGACTAGCGATATCAATGAGCAGTTCTTC. Its translation: CSAKGTSDINEQFF.

Comments on this clonotype: This may stem from a read error, because a much larger clone lies one nucleotide away. The V call is TRBV9, the J call TRBJ2-2; the match to TRBD2 covers 10 bases. There are 22 residues in the CDR3. The germline V gene encodes CDR1 SGDLS and CDR2 YYNGEE. The DNA for the CDR3 is TGTTCCAGCAGCGGGAAAAGCATTCCGGGACAGGCTAGCGGGAGTAACACCGGGGAGCTGTTTTTT. Its translation is CSSSGKSIPGQASGSNTGELFF.

This clonotype was seen ten or more times. The rearrangement uses TRBV15 and TRBJ2-7, with D possibly matching TRBD1 (6 bases). This CDR3 spans 15 amino acids. The ends were cut back, 2 bases at V and 2 bases at J, with 13 bases in the middle. Germline assignment: CDR1 LNHNV and CDR2 YYDKDF (reference sequence). CDR3 coding DNA: TGTGCCACCAGCAGACGATACGGACAGCCCTACGAGCAGTACTTC. It yields the protein CATSRRYGQPYEQYF.